The present T cell receptor beta chain was sequenced within a study of identical twins. Study-wide points: Insertion counts were lower in abundant cord blood beta clonotypes, a trend that memory repertoires did not show.

Turning to this clonotype: Its cognate antigen is unknown.

The V gene lost 4 bases and the J gene lost 5 bases, with 20 bases spanning the gap. Germline CDR1 and CDR2: SEHNR and FQNEAQ (reference sequence). The CDR3 has 16 residues. TCRdb re-analysed the 5' RACE reads in MiXCR, keeping a single row per CDR3 protein. The sample holds fewer than 800,000 distinct CDR3 sequences, under 8.5% seen once. These data were likewise used in another study, on yellow fever vaccine responses in identical twins.

The source material was PBMCs. V usage is TRBV7-9 and J usage is TRBJ2-5; D could derive from TRBD1 or TRBD2 (5 bases each). This TCR came from a woman under 30 in good health. CDR3 coding DNA: TGTGCCAGCAGCTGGGACCCGGTGACAGCCAGGGAGACCCAGTACTTC. It is translated as CASSWDPVTARETQYF.